This T cell receptor (beta chain) stems from a study of cytomegalovirus exposure and HLA in healthy donors. About the study: A prior analysis found more than 90 million unique TCR beta sequences from 150 million to 200 million T cells. Findings and caveats of the study: V- and J-gene trimming of TCR beta was linked (in a later analysis) to a missense DCLRE1C variant. Associated with cytomegalovirus, according to the listing, were approximately 160 TCR beta chains.

PCR used 60 Vbeta primers and 13 Jbeta primers. Sequenced by immunoSEQ multiplex PCR; TCRdb stores in-frame clones only, minus some. Of about 90,000 clones listed, less than 65% are singletons. The CDR3 extends over 15 amino acids. Germline values: CDR1 SGHTA, CDR2 FQGNSA. The V segment lost 6 bases and the J segment 0 bases; nucleotides outside the gene matches: 4. About this clone: Antigen specificity is unknown.

The chain links TRBV7-2 to TRBJ1-1, with 10 bases matching TRBD1. The origin of this receptor is a woman in her 30s in good health and CMV-seropositive. The sample taken for sequencing was PBMCs. CDR3 DNA sequence: TGTGCCAGCAGGAAGACAGGGGGCATGAACACTGAAGCTTTCTTT. Translating gives CASRKTGGMNTEAFF. Drawing the rest from reference TRBV7-2 and TRBJ1-1, the complete variable domain is GAGVSQSPSNKVTEKGKDVELRCDPISGHTALYWYRQSLGQGLEFLIYFQGNSAPDKSGLPSDRFSAERTGGSVSTLTIQRTQQEDSAVYLCASRKTGGMNTEAFFGQGTRLTVV.